The following is a TCR beta chain sequence with its context. This specimen belongs to a study of blood T cell repertoires in COVID-19. Assay: immunoSEQ multiplex PCR; the TCRdb copy retains only in-frame clones and omits some. The sample shows about 100,000 clones, 86% of them seen only once. This CDR3 spans 14 amino acids. Germline V CDR1 and CDR2: MNHEY, SMNVEV (reference sequence). Trimming stripped 5 bases from V and 4 bases from J, with 12 bases between. This clonotype was obtained from an elderly man with active or convalescent COVID-19. The V and J genes are TRBV27 and TRBJ1-5; D is possibly TRBD1 (5 bases). The sequenced sample consisted of peripheral blood. The CDR3: CASSETARNQPQHF. CDR3 coding DNA: TGTGCCAGCAGTGAGACAGCGCGTAATCAGCCCCAGCATTTT.